In this sample, the clone carrying this T cell receptor (beta chain) turned up once. The CDR3 runs to 16 residues. Trimming took off 5 bases at V and 3 bases at J, with 16 bases between the two ends. Germline loops: CDR1 MNHEY, CDR2 SMNVEV (reference sequence). The data belong to a study of blood T cell repertoires in COVID-19. About the study: The samples span acute and convalescent COVID-19 from the United States, Italy and Spain.

It was during active infection that Seattle patients were enrolled and then longitudinally followed. Clones were sequenced by immunoSEQ multiplex PCR, and TCRdb holds only the in-frame ones, with some missing. The data show 200,000 to 300,000 clones, around 86% seen once. The V gene is TRBV27, the J gene TRBJ2-2; a weak D match, TRBD1 (6 bases). The sample consisted of peripheral blood. This clonotype was obtained from a woman aged 55-69 years with COVID-19, enrolled during active disease. As DNA, the CDR3 is TGTGCCAGCAGTCCCACAGGGAGTTTGGACACCGGGGAGCTGTTTTTT. Amino acid sequence: CASSPTGSLDTGELFF.